The clone carrying this TCR beta chain came up many times. Its target is not known. Time point in this sample: persistent/refractory GD, antithyroid drugs over 5 years with positive TRAb. Preparation of the TCR library used RNA extracted from PBMCs. Diagnosis followed American Thyroid Association guidelines for Graves' disease. The data belong to a study of regulatory T cells in long-lasting Graves disease. Study results and limitations: Public clonotype sharing was higher in persistent than newly diagnosed patients. Under persistent disease, TRBV28, TRBJ1-2 and TRBJ2-5 were used preferentially.

V was cut by 2 bases and J by 2 bases, with 13 bases left in between. The CDR3 runs 15 residues. Germline lookup yields CDR1 SGHAT and CDR2 FQNNGV. Arm-PCR with iRepertoire HTBI primers amplified the CDR3 regions for these TCR beta libraries. Each CDR3 protein gets one entry after TCRdb re-called the multiplex PCR reads with MiXCR. Among about 340,000 distinct CDR3 sequences listed, around 20% were seen once. Sequenced here: peripheral blood mononuclear cells (PBMCs), sampled when the disease was refractory, from a patient treated with antithyroid drugs. This TCR derives from a female donor with Graves disease. The gene calls are TRBV11-2 and TRBJ2-7; perhaps D is TRBD1 or TRBD2 (6 bases each). In DNA form, the CDR3 reads TGTGCCAGCAGCTTAACTATAGGGGGGACCTACGAGCAGTACTTC. This gives the protein CASSLTIGGTYEQYF.